These 4 T cell receptor beta chains share one sample of origin, sequenced in a study of molecular identifiers for immune sequencing clone quantification. MiXCR, run by TCRdb on the PCR reads, gives a single entry per CDR3 protein. The repertoire holds around 480,000 distinct CDR3 sequences, with about 25% as singletons. Sequenced: naive CD8+ T cells from blood, with Jurkat cell RNA spiked in. Subset denoted: FACS-sorted CD8+CD4-CCR7+CD45RA+ naive T cells. These receptors all come from a human donor in good health. Some libraries in this study had Jurkat cell RNA spiked in.

This clonotype was observed many times. V gene TRBV12-3 or TRBV12-4 combines with J gene TRBJ2-7, with 7 bases lining up with TRBD1. The trim removed 5 bases at V and 5 bases at J, leaving 3 bases unmatched. The CDR3 extends over 12 amino acids. Here the CDR3 DNA reads TGTGCCAGCAGTGAACAGGGGAACGAGCAGTACTTC. Protein: CASSEQGNEQYF.

This clonotype was seen a handful of times. J is TRBJ2-7 and V is TRBV19, with 10 nucleotides matching TRBD1. CDR3 size: 16 residues. V shed 6 bases, J shed 5 bases, and the junction held 13 bases outside the gene matches. The germline gives CDR1 LNHDA, CDR2 SQIVND (reference sequence). CDR3 protein: CASSTPRDRGVHEQYF. In nucleotides, the CDR3 is TGTGCCAGTAGCACTCCGAGGGACAGGGGAGTCCACGAGCAGTACTTC.

This clonotype was seen a handful of times. This chain links TRBV4-2 with TRBJ1-1; possibly TRBD1 for D (5 bases). Trimming left V 1 base short and J 3 bases short, with 12 bases between. CDR1 LGHNA and CDR2 YNFKEQ come from the germline V gene. The CDR3 sequence is 15 residues long. CDR3 nucleotides: TGTGCCAGCAGCCAAGGAGGGGTTCGAGACACTGAAGCTTTCTTT. Residues: CASSQGGVRDTEAFF.

This clonotype has at least ten counts. Germline and junction disagree at one end, which may indicate a read error. This chain joins TRBV23-1 and TRBJ2-1; D unclear. TRBV23-1 is filed as an ORF, its function uncertain. The CDR3 is made up of 13 amino acids. CDR3 sequence: CASSQSAGNEQFF. CDR3 nucleotide sequence: TGTGCCAGCAGCCAATCAGCCGGCAATGAGCAGTTCTTC.